This T cell receptor (beta chain) appears in the sequencing data of a study of blood T cell dynamics during melanoma immunotherapy. The assay received all extracted DNA from sorted CD8+ subsets. Generated by immunoSEQ multiplex PCR, the TCRdb table keeps only in-frame clones and is missing some. The sample holds roughly 640 clones, about 63% seen once. The germline CDR1 and CDR2 sequences are MRHNA and SNTAGT. The CDR3 is made up of 13 amino acids. V was pared by 2 bases and J by 6 bases, with 8 bases between. Specified time point: week 3, after first cycle of checkpoint inhibitor. Samples come from before therapy and from week 3 after the first blockade cycle. Apart from two fast progressors, RECIST 1.1 response was judged 12 weeks post-infusion.

The sequenced sample was central memory CD8+ T cells from blood, obtained from a patient treated with checkpoint blockade. The chain employs TRBV6-4 and TRBJ2-1; D not certain. This TCR derives from a human donor with melanoma. CDR3 bases: TGTGCCAGCAGTGACGGTAGCTCCAATGAGCAGTTCTTC. Its translation: CASSDGSSNEQFF.